Shown below are 18 T cell receptor beta chains from a single sample sequenced in a study of Tregs in tolerant kidney transplant recipients. Here immunoSEQ multiplex PCR was the method, and the copy in TCRdb shows in-frame clones only, minus some. This table holds fewer than 150,000 clones, around nine tenths found once. The sample was CD4+ T cells from blood. Every receptor here comes from a human donor in good health.

This chain connects TRBV7-9 to TRBJ1-4, with 8 bases identical to TRBD1. The CDR3 extends over 17 amino acids. Trimming cost V 2 bases and J 5 bases; bases outside gene matches: 10. CDR1 SEHNR and CDR2 FQNEAQ come from the germline V gene (reference sequence). The CDR3 protein is CASSLYQGANWNEKLFF. CDR3 DNA: TGTGCCAGCAGCTTATATCAGGGGGCGAATTGGAATGAAAAACTGTTTTTT.

The V gene is TRBV9, the J gene TRBJ1-1; weak D call: TRBD1 (5 bases). This CDR3 is 14 amino acids long. Germline V gene lookup returns CDR1 SGDLS and CDR2 YYNGEE. V was shortened by 3 bases and J by 6 bases, with 15 bases between the two germline ends. The chain's CDR3 is CASSATQEASEAFF. CDR3 nucleotides: TGTGCCAGCAGCGCTACACAGGAGGCATCTGAAGCTTTCTTT.

The V and J genes are TRBV7-9 and TRBJ1-6, with 11 bases matching TRBD1. The germline V gene has CDR1 SEHNR and CDR2 FQNEAQ (reference sequence). The CDR3 spans 15 residues. V shed 3 bases, J shed 10 bases, and the junction held 5 bases outside the gene matches. The DNA for the CDR3 is TGTGCCAGCAGCTTGGGGACAGGGGGTCAGTCACCCCTCCACTTT. It codes for CASSLGTGGQSPLHF.

As DNA, the CDR3 is TGTGCCAGCAGTTCGCGGAGGGGAACCTACGAGCAGTACTTC. Amino acid sequence: CASSSRRGTYEQYF. This rearrangement joins TRBV6-5 to TRBJ2-7, with a tentative D call TRBD2 (6 bases). Germline CDR1 is MNHEY and CDR2 is SVGAGI. The V gene lost 4 bases and the J gene lost 2 bases, with 12 bases spanning the gap. The CDR3 loop spans 14 amino acids.

The sample holds a few counts of this clone. The gene calls are TRBV28 and TRBJ1-1, with 8 bases identical to TRBD1. Germline trimming cut 1 base from V and 9 bases from J; bases unmatched to any gene: 10. There are 15 residues in the CDR3. Looked up from germline, CDR1 is MDHEN and CDR2 is SYDVKM. The CDR3 sequence: CASSLFDTGQGKAFF. For the CDR3, the DNA is TGTGCCAGCAGTTTATTCGATACTGGACAGGGCAAAGCTTTCTTT.

This chain uses TRBV5-4 with TRBJ1-1; D unclear. This CDR3 comprises 16 residues. Per the germline V gene, CDR1 is SGHNT and CDR2 is YYREEE (reference sequence). Between the trimmed V and J ends, which lost 0 bases and 2 bases, there was a span of 14 bases. Here the CDR3 reads CASSLGGQPLNTEAFF. The DNA for the CDR3 is TGTGCCAGCAGCTTGGGAGGTCAGCCCCTCAACACTGAAGCTTTCTTT. The whole variable domain, filled in from reference TRBV5-4 and TRBJ1-1, reads ETGVTQSPTHLIKTRGQQVTLRCSSQSGHNTVSWYQQALGQGPQFIFQYYREEENGRGNFPPRFSGLQFPNYSSELNVNALELDDSALYLCASSLGGQPLNTEAFFGQGTRLTVV.

The chain recombines TRBV7-3 with TRBJ1-2, with 7 bases identical to TRBD1. V was pared by 1 base and J by 4 bases, with 6 bases of the junction left unmatched. From germline, CDR1 is SGHTA and CDR2 FQGTGA. The CDR3 has 15 residues. CDR3 in amino acids: CASSLRGDSSYGYTF. The CDR3, as DNA: TGTGCCAGCAGCTTAAGAGGGGACAGCTCCTATGGCTACACCTTC. Drawing the rest from reference TRBV7-3 and TRBJ1-2, the complete variable domain is GAGVSQTPSNKVTEKGKYVELRCDPISGHTALYWYRQSLGQGPEFLIYFQGTGAADDSGLPNDRFFAVRPEGSVSTLKIQRTERGDSAVYLCASSLRGDSSYGYTFGSGTRLTVV.

This clone was counted between two and nine times. J is TRBJ1-5 and V is TRBV27; 12 bases match TRBD1. The germline V gene has CDR1 MNHEY and CDR2 SMNVEV (reference sequence). The CDR3 totals 15 residues. Germline trimming cut 5 bases from V and 6 bases from J; bases unmatched to any gene: 5. The CDR3, as DNA: TGTGCCAGCAGTCCGGGACAGGGGGCGGGTCAGCCCCAGCATTTT. Its translation is CASSPGQGAGQPQHF.

The chain joins TRBV5-5 to TRBJ2-7; 9 nucleotides align to TRBD2. V dropped 4 bases and J dropped 3; count of bases not matched to a gene: 23. Germline V lookup: CDR1 SGHKS, CDR2 YYEKEE (reference sequence). The CDR3 runs to 20 residues. As DNA, the CDR3 is TGTGCCAGCAGCCCCGACGGAGGACTAGCGTATGGTTGGGGTAGCTACGAGCAGTACTTC. Encoded protein: CASSPDGGLAYGWGSYEQYF.

This clone came up once. V usage is TRBV29-1 and J usage is TRBJ1-2; 8 positions match TRBD1. This CDR3 spans 13 amino acids. The V gene's germline CDR1 is SQVTM and CDR2 ANQGSEA. The V gene end was trimmed by 0 bases and the J gene end by 9 bases; junction bases not matched to a gene: 6. CDR3 sequence reads: CSVEDRGLRSYTF. The CDR3 DNA reads TGCAGCGTTGAAGACAGGGGGCTCAGAAGCTACACCTTC. Full variable domain (missing parts from reference TRBV29-1 and TRBJ1-2): SAVISQKPSRDICQRGTSLTIQCQVDSQVTMMFWYRQQPGQSLTLIATANQGSEATYESGFVIDKFPISRPNLTFSTLTVSNMSPEDSSIYLCSVEDRGLRSYTFGSGTRLTVV.

V and J are TRBV5-1 and TRBJ2-1, with 7 bases lining up with TRBD1. V gave up 3 bases and J gave up 2 bases; unmatched junction bases: 8. Germline lookup yields CDR1 SGHRS and CDR2 YFSETQ. This CDR3 is 16 amino acids long. The CDR3, as DNA: TGCGCCAGCAGCTCCGGGGTAGGGGGCACCTACAATGAGCAGTTCTTC. Protein sequence: CASSSGVGGTYNEQFF.

This chain uses TRBV28 with TRBJ1-3; D call uncertain. V was shortened by 8 bases and J by 4 bases, with 9 bases between the two germline ends. CDR3 length: 12 residues. Germline V gene lookup returns CDR1 MDHEN and CDR2 SYDVKM. The CDR3 loop is CASSIKGNTIYF. The CDR3 DNA follows: TGTGCCAGCTCGATAAAAGGAAACACCATATATTTT. The full variable domain, completed using reference TRBV28 and TRBJ1-3, is DVKVTQSSRYLVKRTGEKVFLECVQDMDHENMFWYRQDPGLGLRLIYFSYDVKMKEKGDIPEGYSVSREKKERFSLILESASTNQTSMYLCASSIKGNTIYFGEGSWLTVV.

This clone was seen a single time. V is TRBV9 and J is TRBJ2-7, with 8 bases aligning to TRBD1. CDR1 SGDLS and CDR2 YYNGEE come from the germline V gene. This CDR3 contains 15 residues. V gave up 4 bases and J gave up 0 bases; unmatched junction bases: 6. The CDR3 bases are TGTGCCAGCAGCTCCGAGGACAGGGACTCCTACGAGCAGTACTTC. This encodes CASSSEDRDSYEQYF.

The rearrangement joins TRBV5-1 to TRBJ1-4; unclear D gene. The length of the CDR3 is 14 residues. The V gene lost 0 bases and the J gene lost 8 bases, with 11 bases spanning the gap. CDR1 is SGHRS, CDR2 YFSETQ, per germline. CDR3 in amino acids: CASSLEGWGEKLFF. In DNA, the CDR3 is TGCGCCAGCAGCTTGGAAGGGTGGGGAGAAAAACTGTTTTTT.

V and J are TRBV10-3 and TRBJ1-2; D unresolved. The V end lost 0 bases, the J end lost 2 bases, and 13 bases lay between the germline ends. CDR1 and CDR2 (germline): ENHRY, SYGVKD. The CDR3 extends over 16 amino acids. The CDR3 nucleotides read TGTGCCATCAGTGAGTCTCGGACGCCGGCAAACTATGGCTACACCTTC. Translation gives CAISESRTPANYGYTF.

As concerns this clone: Other DNA sequences from this sample encode an identical CDR3 as well. The chain has TRBV7-9 and TRBJ2-7, with D tentatively TRBD1 (6 bases). The CDR3 runs 14 residues. The V end was cut by 1 base, the J end by 3 bases, with 10 bases between. Germline CDR1 is SEHNR and CDR2 is FQNEAQ (reference sequence). The CDR3 nucleotides read TGTGCCAGCAGCTTAGAAGGGGGAAGCTACGAGCAGTACTTC. Its protein product is CASSLEGGSYEQYF.

The chain uses TRBV7-3 and TRBJ1-1; D ambiguous. In germline, CDR1 is SGHTA, CDR2 FQGTGA. Trimming removed 5 bases from V and 1 base from J, with 23 bases in between. The CDR3 extends over 18 amino acids. The chain's CDR3 is CASSPQEGSVVPNTEAFF. The CDR3 DNA sequence: TGTGCCAGCAGCCCACAAGAGGGAAGTGTCGTGCCGAACACTGAAGCTTTCTTT.

This chain links TRBV5-1 with TRBJ2-3; 8 positions match TRBD2. From germline, CDR1 is SGHRS and CDR2 YFSETQ. The CDR3 runs 16 residues. With V trimmed by 5 bases and J by 3 bases, 11 bases remained unmatched. CDR3 nucleotides: TGCGCCAGCAGGTCCTCACGGGGGGGCAGGACAGATACGCAGTATTTT. This translates into CASRSSRGGRTDTQYF.